This T cell receptor (beta chain) was sequenced in a study of blood T cells in healthy people across ages. General study points: Diversity of TCR beta per million T cells declined in a roughly linear way with age. Unknown CMV status may confound age-related changes in expanded clones.

A second 7 to 11 cycle PCR used barcoded and J-beta primers. Tags on each cDNA molecule came from a template-switch adaptor with 12 random nucleotides. TCRdb reprocessed the 5' RACE reads with MiXCR, giving one entry per CDR3 protein. Of some 670,000 distinct CDR3 sequences listed, 52% were seen once; the top ten hold 13%. The germline CDR1 and CDR2 sequences are DFQATT and SNEGSKA (reference sequence). V gave up 3 bases and J gave up 11 bases, with 22 bases separating them. The CDR3 covers 14 residues. Regarding this clonotype: Its specificity is not known.

At least 5 micrograms of total RNA were extracted per sample. This TCR derives from a woman older than 75 in good health. J is TRBJ2-5 and V is TRBV20-1; D is ambiguous. Sequencing was performed on blood. The CDR3 here is CSARSRVSYNEQYF. The CDR3 bases are TGCAGTGCTAGGTCGCGAGTCTCCTACAATGAGCAGTACTTC.